Sequencing of this T cell receptor beta chain was carried out in a study of shared clonotypes between healthy human individuals. Study background: CD4 naive and memory got three plates each, CD8 naive two, CD8 memory one.

The junction had 13 bases not matched to a gene; V was cut back by 2 bases and J by 7 bases. The CDR3 totals 16 residues. CDR1 is MDHEN, CDR2 SYDVKM, per germline. Sequencing used immunoSEQ multiplex PCR; TCRdb keeps in-frame clones, though not all of them. This sample has about 2.3 million clones, with more than 85% found just once. This sequence joins TRBV28 and TRBJ1-1; TRBD1 matches at 7 bases. This receptor was taken from a man in his late teens or twenties in good health. Some clones in this sample may be carry-over from other donors' samples. Sequencing was performed on naive CD4+ T cells from PBMCs. Subset defined: CD45RA+ positively selected. DNA of the CDR3: TGTGCCAGCAGTTTACGGGTTACAGGGGCGCGAGGTGAAGCTTTCTTT. Protein: CASSLRVTGARGEAFF.